The entry that follows covers one T cell receptor (beta chain) sequence. What it binds is unknown. Primers included in the PCR were 60 Vbeta and 13 Jbeta primers. Produced via immunoSEQ multiplex PCR; TCRdb's table is partial and in-frame only. The sample records 200,000 to 250,000 clones, approximately 79% being singletons. This sample is part of a study of cytomegalovirus exposure and HLA in healthy donors. The CDR3 has 12 amino acids. The germline CDR1 and CDR2 sequences are MGHRA and YSYEKL. The V and J ends lost 1 base and 5 bases respectively, with 3 bases between them. Study findings and constraints: For most TCR sequences rarity was the rule, although some public TCRs occurred in many donors.

The V and J genes are TRBV4-1 and TRBJ2-1, with D unresolved. Material: PBMCs. The sequence came from a girl aged 2 to 9 in good health and CMV-seronegative. In nucleotides, the CDR3 is TGCGCCAGCAGCCAAGTTAACAATGAGCAGTTCTTC. Translated: CASSQVNNEQFF.